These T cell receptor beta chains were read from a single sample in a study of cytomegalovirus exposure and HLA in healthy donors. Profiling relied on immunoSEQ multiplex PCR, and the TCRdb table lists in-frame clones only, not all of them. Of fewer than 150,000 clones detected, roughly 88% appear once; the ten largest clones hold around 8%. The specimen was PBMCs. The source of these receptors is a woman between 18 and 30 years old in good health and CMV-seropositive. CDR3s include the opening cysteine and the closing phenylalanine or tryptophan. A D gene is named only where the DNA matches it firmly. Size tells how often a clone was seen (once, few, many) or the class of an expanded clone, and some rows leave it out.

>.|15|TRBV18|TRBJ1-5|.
CASSPVEGRNQPQHF
TGTGCCAGCTCACCGGTCGAGGGTCGAAATCAGCCCCAGCATTTT
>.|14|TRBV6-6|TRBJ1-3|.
CASSRQTSGNTIYF
TGTGCCAGCAGTAGACAGACCTCTGGAAACACCATATATTTT
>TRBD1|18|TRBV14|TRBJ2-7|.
CASSRRITGVPSSYEQYF
TGTGCCAGCAGCCGCAGAATCACAGGGGTCCCTAGCTCCTACGAGCAGTACTTC
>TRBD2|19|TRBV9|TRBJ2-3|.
CASSVEFLAGAEGTDTQYF
TGTGCCAGCAGCGTAGAGTTTCTAGCGGGAGCAGAGGGCACAGATACGCAGTATTTT
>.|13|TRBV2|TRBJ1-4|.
CASSKGAAQELFF
TGTGCCAGCAGTAAAGGGGCTGCCCAGGAACTGTTTTTT
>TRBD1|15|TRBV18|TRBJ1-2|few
CASSPYGTGGFGYTF
TGTGCCAGCTCACCGTATGGGACAGGGGGGTTTGGCTACACCTTC
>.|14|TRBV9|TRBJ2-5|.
CASSGQGITETQYF
TGTGCCAGCAGCGGGCAGGGTATAACAGAGACCCAGTACTTC
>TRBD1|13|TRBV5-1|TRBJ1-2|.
CASSPGTGYGYTF
TGCGCCAGCAGCCCGGGGACAGGATATGGCTACACCTTC
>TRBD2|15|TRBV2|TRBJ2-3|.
CASSDAAGVINTQYF
TGTGCCAGCAGTGACGCAGCGGGAGTGATAAATACGCAGTATTTT
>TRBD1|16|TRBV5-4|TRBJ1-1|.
CASSWTGNMVNTEAFF
TGTGCCAGCAGCTGGACAGGGAATATGGTGAACACTGAAGCTTTCTTT
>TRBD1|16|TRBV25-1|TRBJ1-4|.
CASRNGTGGYNEKLFF
TGTGCCAGCAGGAACGGGACAGGGGGTTATAATGAAAAACTGTTTTTT
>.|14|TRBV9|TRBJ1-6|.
CASRLGTGSSPLHF
TGTGCCAGCAGATTAGGCACAGGGAGCTCACCCCTCCACTTT
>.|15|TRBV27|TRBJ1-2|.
CASSLKLAGNYGYTF
TGTGCCAGCAGTTTAAAATTGGCCGGGAACTATGGCTACACCTTC
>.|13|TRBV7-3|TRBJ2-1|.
CASSGNRDNEQFF
TGTGCCAGCAGCGGCAACAGGGACAATGAGCAGTTCTTC
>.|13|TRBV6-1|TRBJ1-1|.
CASSEVGGTEAFF
TGTGCCAGCAGTGAAGTCGGGGGCACTGAAGCTTTCTTT
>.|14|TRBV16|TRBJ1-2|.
CASSPYQGNYGYTF
TGTGCCAGCAGCCCGTATCAGGGGAACTATGGCTACACCTTC
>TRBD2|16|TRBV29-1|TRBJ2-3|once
CSVQGLAGGWTDTQYF
TGCAGCGTCCAGGGACTAGCGGGGGGTTGGACAGATACGCAGTATTTT
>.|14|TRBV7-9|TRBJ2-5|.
CASSLGAGRETQYF
TGTGCCAGCAGCTTAGGCGCAGGGAGGGAGACCCAGTACTTC
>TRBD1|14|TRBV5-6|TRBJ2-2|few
CASRIGQGTGELFF
TGTGCCAGCAGGATCGGACAGGGGACCGGGGAGCTGTTTTTT
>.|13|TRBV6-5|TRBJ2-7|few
CATRQPIPYEQYF
TGTGCCACACGACAGCCCATTCCCTACGAGCAGTACTTC
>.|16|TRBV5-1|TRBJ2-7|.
CASSLGTGLLSYEQYF
TGCGCCAGCAGCTTGGGGACCGGACTACTCTCGTACGAGCAGTACTTC
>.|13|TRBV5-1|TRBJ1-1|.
CASSLAGNTEAFF
TGCGCCAGCAGTCTGGCGGGGAACACTGAAGCTTTCTTT
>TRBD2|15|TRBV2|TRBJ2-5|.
CARGLAGGPQETQYF
TGTGCCAGAGGACTAGCGGGGGGTCCCCAAGAGACCCAGTACTTC
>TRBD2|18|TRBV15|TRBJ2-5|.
CATSRDESGSAAKETQYF
TGTGCCACCAGCAGAGATGAGAGCGGGAGCGCCGCCAAAGAGACCCAGTACTTC
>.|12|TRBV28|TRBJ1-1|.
CASSFGRIEAFF
TGTGCCAGCAGTTTTGGCCGAATTGAAGCTTTCTTT
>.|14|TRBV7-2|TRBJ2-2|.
CASRATGFAGELFF
TGTGCCAGCAGGGCTACAGGGTTTGCCGGGGAGCTGTTTTTT
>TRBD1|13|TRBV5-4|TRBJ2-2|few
CATDRGRVGELFF
TGTGCCACCGACAGGGGGAGGGTCGGGGAGCTGTTTTTT
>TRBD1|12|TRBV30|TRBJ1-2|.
CAWGTGARGYTF
TGTGCCTGGGGGACAGGGGCAAGGGGCTACACCTTC
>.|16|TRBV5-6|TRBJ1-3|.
CASSLLGASSGNTIYF
TGTGCCAGCAGCTTGTTAGGAGCTAGCTCTGGAAACACCATATATTTT
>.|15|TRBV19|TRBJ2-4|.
CASSSPGQAKNIQYF
TGTGCCAGTAGCAGCCCAGGGCAAGCCAAAAACATTCAGTACTTC
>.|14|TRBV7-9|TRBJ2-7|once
CASRRGSADYEQYF
TGTGCCAGCAGGAGAGGGAGCGCCGACTACGAGCAGTACTTC
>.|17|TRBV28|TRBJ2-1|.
CASSLVYRGAAYNEQFF
TGTGCCAGCAGTTTGGTATACCGGGGGGCCGCCTACAATGAGCAGTTCTTC
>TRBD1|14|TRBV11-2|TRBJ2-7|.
CASSSPQGAGEQYF
TGTGCCAGCAGCTCGCCCCAGGGGGCGGGGGAGCAGTACTTC
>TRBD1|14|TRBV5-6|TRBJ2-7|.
CASSFTGGLDEQYF
TGTGCCAGCAGCTTCACAGGGGGCCTAGACGAGCAGTACTTC
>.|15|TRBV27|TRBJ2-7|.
CASSYKAHPTYEQYF
TGTGCCAGCAGTTATAAAGCCCACCCGACCTACGAGCAGTACTTC
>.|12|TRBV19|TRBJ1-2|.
CASMGSFYGYTF
TGTGCCAGTATGGGCAGTTTCTATGGCTACACCTTC
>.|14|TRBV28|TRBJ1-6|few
CASSLVSYNSPLHF
TGTGCCAGCAGCCTTGTCTCCTATAATTCACCCCTCCACTTT
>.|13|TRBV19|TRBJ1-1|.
CASSDQENTEAFF
TGTGCCAGTAGTGACCAGGAGAACACTGAAGCTTTCTTT
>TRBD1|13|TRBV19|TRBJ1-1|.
CASRDRAHPEAFF
TGTGCCAGTAGGGACAGGGCCCACCCTGAAGCTTTCTTT
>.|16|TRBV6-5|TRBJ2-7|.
CASSYSDDFSVDEQYF
TGTGCCAGCAGTTACTCAGATGACTTTAGCGTTGACGAGCAGTACTTC
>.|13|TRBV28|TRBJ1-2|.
CASSPQGSLGYTF
TGTGCCAGCAGCCCCCAAGGGAGCCTTGGCTACACCTTC
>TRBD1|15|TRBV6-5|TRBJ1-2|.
CASSYRIDRGLGYTF
TGTGCCAGCAGTTACCGCATCGACAGGGGGCTTGGCTACACCTTC
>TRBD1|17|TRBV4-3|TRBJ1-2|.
CASSQEAGQGRLSGYTF
TGCGCCAGCAGCCAAGAAGCCGGACAGGGAAGGCTCTCTGGCTACACCTTC
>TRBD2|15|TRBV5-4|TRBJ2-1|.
CASSVPGLASYEQFF
TGTGCCAGCAGCGTACCGGGACTAGCGTCTTATGAGCAGTTCTTC
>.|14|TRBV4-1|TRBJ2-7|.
CASSQAVLTYEQYF
TGCGCCAGCAGCCAAGCAGTTTTAACCTACGAGCAGTACTTC
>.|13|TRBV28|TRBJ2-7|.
CASSPGLSYEQYF
TGTGCCAGCAGCCCCGGACTTTCCTACGAGCAGTACTTC
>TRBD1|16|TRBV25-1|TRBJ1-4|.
CASSERTGGGNEKLFF
TGTGCCAGCAGTGAGAGAACAGGGGGGGGTAATGAAAAACTGTTTTTT
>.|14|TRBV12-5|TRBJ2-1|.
CASGLGDTDNEQFF
TGTGCTAGTGGTTTGGGGGACACCGACAATGAGCAGTTCTTC
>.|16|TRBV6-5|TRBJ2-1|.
CASSYIGRVGYNEQFF
TGTGCCAGCAGTTACATCGGGAGAGTAGGGTACAATGAGCAGTTCTTC
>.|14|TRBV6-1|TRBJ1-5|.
CASMGQGPNQPQHF
TGTGCCAGCATGGGCCAGGGGCCGAATCAGCCCCAGCATTTT
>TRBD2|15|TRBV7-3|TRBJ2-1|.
CASSLAGGEYNEQFF
TGTGCCAGCAGCTTAGCGGGAGGAGAGTACAATGAGCAGTTCTTC
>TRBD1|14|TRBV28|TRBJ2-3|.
CASSLGTGADTQYF
TGTGCCAGCAGTTTAGGGACAGGTGCAGATACGCAGTATTTT
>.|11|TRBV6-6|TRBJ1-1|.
CASTGFQGSFF
TGTGCCAGCACCGGATTCCAGGGGTCTTTCTTT